Sequencing of this T cell receptor (beta chain) was carried out in a study of cytomegalovirus exposure and HLA in healthy donors. It was with 60 Vbeta and 13 Jbeta primers that the PCR ran. Using immunoSEQ multiplex PCR, the repertoire was profiled, and TCRdb retains in-frame clones only, with some absent. The sample holds some 120,000 clones, roughly four fifths seen once. Per germline, CDR1 MNHEY and CDR2 SMNVEV (reference sequence). The V end was cut by 6 bases, the J end by 2 bases, with 4 bases between. The CDR3 contains 11 residues. The sequenced sample consisted of PBMCs. The chain has TRBV27 and TRBJ2-5, with D hard to call. The source is a male donor in good health and CMV-seropositive. The CDR3 DNA reads TGTGCCAGCAGGGCTCAAGAGACCCAGTACTTC. The encoded protein is CASRAQETQYF.